This passage covers 8 T cell receptor beta chains from one sample sequenced in a study of blood T cell repertoires in COVID-19. Profiled with immunoSEQ multiplex PCR; TCRdb holds only in-frame clones, not every one. The table has roughly 80,000 clones, 60% to 80% seen once. Sequencing used peripheral blood. The receptors shown here come from a human donor in a cohort sampled during active COVID-19.

The rearrangement joins TRBV5-1 to TRBJ2-1, with D possibly matching TRBD2 (5 bases). Germline lookup yields CDR1 SGHRS and CDR2 YFSETQ. V was clipped by 0 bases and J by 0 bases, with 10 bases between them. The length of the CDR3 is 16 residues. This CDR3 reads CASSLASGSSYNEQFF. CDR3 DNA: TGCGCCAGCAGCTTGGCCAGCGGAAGCTCCTACAATGAGCAGTTCTTC.

The V gene is TRBV28, the J gene TRBJ2-2; D may be TRBD1 (6 bases). Trimming took 1 base from V and 3 from J, leaving 9 bases between them. Germline V lookup: CDR1 MDHEN, CDR2 SYDVKM. The CDR3 is 15 residues long. CDR3 amino acids: CASSLSQGDTGELFF. The CDR3 DNA is TGTGCCAGCAGTTTATCACAGGGAGACACCGGGGAGCTGTTTTTT. Full variable domain (remainder filled in from reference TRBV28 and TRBJ2-2): DVKVTQSSRYLVKRTGEKVFLECVQDMDHENMFWYRQDPGLGLRLIYFSYDVKMKEKGDIPEGYSVSREKKERFSLILESASTNQTSMYLCASSLSQGDTGELFFGEGSRLTVL.

This sequence joins TRBV3-1 (or the pseudogene TRBV3-2) and TRBJ1-1; D remains unclear. This CDR3 is built from 13 residues. Germline loops: CDR1 LGHDT, CDR2 YNNKEL (reference sequence). V dropped 8 bases and J dropped 3 bases, with 13 bases sitting between them. The CDR3 DNA reads TGTGCCAGCTTGGGTGCCCGGGACACTGAAGCTTTCTTT. It is translated as CASLGARDTEAFF.

This clone has just one count. The chain joins TRBV2 to TRBJ2-5, with D perhaps TRBD1 (6 bases). This CDR3 is 12 amino acids long. Trimming removed 7 bases at V and 5 bases at J, with 11 bases between. Germline loops: CDR1 SNHLY, CDR2 FYNNEI. CDR3 sequence reads: CASNRARETQYF. The DNA for the CDR3 is TGTGCCAGCAACAGGGCACGGGAGACCCAGTACTTC.

This chain joins TRBV6-5 and TRBJ1-2; a possible D gene is TRBD1 (6 bases). V was shortened by 8 bases and J by 4 bases, with 20 bases between the two germline ends. This CDR3 is 15 amino acids long. Germline V gene data show CDR1 as MNHEY and CDR2 as SVGAGI. In nucleotides, the CDR3 is TGTGCCAGCCATGCGGGGGGGCGGGGGGCCTATGGCTACACCTTC. Its protein is CASHAGGRGAYGYTF.

The table lists this clone with a few counts. This sample includes further DNA sequences coding for the same CDR3. V is TRBV5-1 and J is TRBJ2-7; D perhaps matches TRBD1 (6 bases). V was shortened by 0 bases and J by 3 bases, with 7 bases between the two germline ends. CDR3 length: 13 amino acids. Germline V gene sequence: CDR1 SGHRS, CDR2 YFSETQ. The CDR3 region is CASSLVTGYEQYF. DNA for the CDR3: TGCGCCAGCAGCTTGGTGACAGGCTACGAGCAGTACTTC.

This clone was picked up a small number of times. The gene calls are TRBV2 and TRBJ2-7; D might be TRBD2 (5 bases). CDR3 size: 13 residues. Between the trimmed V and J ends, which lost 2 bases and 3 bases, there was a span of 8 bases. CDR1 SNHLY and CDR2 FYNNEI come from the germline V gene. The CDR3 region is CASSETGNYEQYF. CDR3 nucleotides: TGTGCCAGCAGTGAAACGGGGAACTACGAGCAGTACTTC.

The CDR3 bases are TGTGCCAGCAGCTTGAACGGACAGGGACAGGATACGCAGTATTTT. It is translated as CASSLNGQGQDTQYF. This sequence joins TRBV5-4 and TRBJ2-3, with 8 positions matching TRBD1. The CDR3 consists of 15 residues. The trim removed 1 base at V and 6 bases at J, leaving 7 bases unmatched. The germline V gene has CDR1 SGHNT and CDR2 YYREEE (reference sequence). The full variable domain, completed using reference TRBV5-4 and TRBJ2-3, is ETGVTQSPTHLIKTRGQQVTLRCSSQSGHNTVSWYQQALGQGPQFIFQYYREEENGRGNFPPRFSGLQFPNYSSELNVNALELDDSALYLCASSLNGQGQDTQYFGPGTRLTVL.